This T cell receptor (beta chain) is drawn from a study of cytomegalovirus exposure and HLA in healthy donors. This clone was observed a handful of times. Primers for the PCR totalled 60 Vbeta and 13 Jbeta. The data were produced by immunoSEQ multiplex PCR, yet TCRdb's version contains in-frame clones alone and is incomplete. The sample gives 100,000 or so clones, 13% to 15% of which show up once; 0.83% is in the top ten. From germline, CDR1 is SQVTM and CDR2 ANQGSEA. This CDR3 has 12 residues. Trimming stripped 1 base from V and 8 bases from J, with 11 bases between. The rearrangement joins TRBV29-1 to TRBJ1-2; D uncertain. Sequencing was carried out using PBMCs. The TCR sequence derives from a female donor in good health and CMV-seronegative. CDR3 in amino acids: CSVEAPDNGYTF. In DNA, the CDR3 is TGCAGCGTTGAAGCTCCAGATAACGGCTACACCTTC.